A selection of T cell receptor beta chains follows, all from one sample in a study of blood T cell repertoires in COVID-19. The data were produced by immunoSEQ multiplex PCR, yet TCRdb's version contains in-frame clones alone and is incomplete. The sample records approximately 200,000 clones, roughly nine tenths being singletons. The sample consisted of peripheral blood. The source of these receptors is a man in his 70s with active or convalescent COVID-19. The CDR3 runs from the conserved cysteine through the conserved F or W. Fields, in order: J gene, D gene, V gene, CDR3 protein. The D gene is left open where the match is weak.

J gene: TRBJ2-2
D gene: TRBD2
V gene: TRBV19
CDR3 protein: CASSIPPGLAGGKVRTGELFF

J gene: TRBJ2-4
D gene: .
V gene: TRBV4-1
CDR3 protein: CASSQLSGELAKNIQYF

J gene: TRBJ2-7
D gene: TRBD1
V gene: TRBV9
CDR3 protein: CASSVEAGGLHYYEQYF

J gene: TRBJ1-2
D gene: TRBD1
V gene: TRBV5-6
CDR3 protein: CASSLGTGGGYTF

J gene: TRBJ2-6
D gene: TRBD1
V gene: TRBV6-1
CDR3 protein: CASSERAGGIPGANVLTF

J gene: TRBJ2-7
D gene: .
V gene: TRBV18
CDR3 protein: CASSPRVTGTYSYEQYF

J gene: TRBJ1-5
D gene: TRBD1
V gene: TRBV10-2
CDR3 protein: CASSRQGLTNGVNQPQHF

J gene: TRBJ1-5
D gene: TRBD1
V gene: TRBV6-2/TRBV6-3
CDR3 protein: CASSYSSRGINQPQHF

J gene: TRBJ2-5
D gene: .
V gene: TRBV12-3/TRBV12-4
CDR3 protein: CASRTRQETQYF

J gene: TRBJ2-7
D gene: .
V gene: TRBV13
CDR3 protein: CASSASSYEQYF

J gene: TRBJ1-2
D gene: .
V gene: TRBV28
CDR3 protein: CASSPSGYGYTF

J gene: TRBJ2-2
D gene: TRBD2
V gene: TRBV7-7
CDR3 protein: CASSLVAGSTGELFF

J gene: TRBJ2-7
D gene: TRBD1
V gene: TRBV20-1
CDR3 protein: CSASRGDRGPQYF

J gene: TRBJ2-3
D gene: .
V gene: TRBV7-9
CDR3 protein: CASSLVASWTSTDTQYF

J gene: TRBJ2-5
D gene: .
V gene: TRBV7-2
CDR3 protein: CASSHGGPETQYF

J gene: TRBJ1-3
D gene: TRBD1
V gene: TRBV29-1
CDR3 protein: CSASHRGFGNTIYF

J gene: TRBJ1-6
D gene: .
V gene: TRBV10-2
CDR3 protein: CASSQIGGGYNSPLHF

J gene: TRBJ2-7
D gene: .
V gene: TRBV7-2
CDR3 protein: CASSLTTTAYEQYF

J gene: TRBJ1-4
D gene: TRBD1
V gene: TRBV2
CDR3 protein: CASRWGQVDEKLFF

J gene: TRBJ1-1
D gene: .
V gene: TRBV6-5
CDR3 protein: CASNPPGTTEAFF